Below, 15 T cell receptor beta chains from the same sample are listed, as sequenced in a study of early T cells in non-severe SARS-CoV-2 infection. TCRdb itself ran the 5' RACE reads through MiXCR, one entry per CDR3 protein. The sample holds about 130,000 distinct CDR3 sequences; approximately 15% are singletons and the top ten take roughly a fifth. Sequenced input: whole blood. Receptors originate from an adult who was a healthcare worker with PCR-confirmed SARS-CoV-2 infection or an uninfected control (not recorded which).

This clonotype was detected many times. CDR3 in DNA: TGTGCCAGCAGCTTAGGGGGGGAGAGGAGTAGGCGCTACACCTTC. Translating gives CASSLGGERSRRYTF. The rearrangement joins TRBV7-9 to TRBJ1-2; D is perhaps TRBD1 (5 bases). There are 15 residues in the CDR3. Germline CDR1 SEHNR, CDR2 FQNEAQ (reference sequence). V was pared by 1 base and J by 9 bases, with 18 bases between.

This clonotype was observed many times. The chain joins TRBV5-4 to TRBJ2-1; no clear D gene. V lost 6 bases to trimming and J lost 2 bases, with 15 bases between them. Germline CDR1 reads SGHNT; CDR2 reads YYREEE (reference sequence). This CDR3 has 15 residues. The DNA for the CDR3 is TGTGCCAGCACGCACGGAGCTAAGCCCTACAATGAGCAGTTCTTC. Translation: CASTHGAKPYNEQFF.

This clonotype was found a few times. The chain joins TRBV20-1 to TRBJ1-1; TRBD1 might be the D (5 bases). The CDR3 loop spans 14 amino acids. V was clipped by 2 bases and J by 4 bases, with 14 bases between them. The germline V gene encodes CDR1 DFQATT and CDR2 SNEGSKA (reference sequence). The CDR3 region has the DNA TGCAGTGCTAGAAAGTCGTTGGGGGGCACTGAAGCTTTCTTT. Protein product: CSARKSLGGTEAFF.

This clonotype was observed a few times. V and J are TRBV20-1 and TRBJ2-7; 11 nucleotides line up with TRBD1. The trim removed 6 bases at V and 2 bases at J, leaving 3 bases unmatched. The CDR3 is made up of 13 amino acids. Germline values: CDR1 DFQATT, CDR2 SNEGSKA (reference sequence). The DNA for the CDR3 is TGCAGTGCGGTGGGACAGGGGGCCTACGAGCAGTACTTC. It encodes CSAVGQGAYEQYF.

The gene calls are TRBV11-2 and TRBJ2-1; D not resolved. Trimming shortened V by 1 base and J by 7 bases, and 11 bases separated the two germline ends. CDR3 length: 14 amino acids. Germline V gene lookup returns CDR1 SGHAT and CDR2 FQNNGV. The CDR3 coding sequence is TGTGCCAGCAGCTTAGCCGGACCGGGTAATGAGCAGTTCTTC. As protein: CASSLAGPGNEQFF.

This clonotype was seen only a few times. This chain joins TRBV6-1 and TRBJ1-5; no definite D call. The CDR3 spans 14 residues. Germline loops: CDR1 MNHNS, CDR2 SASEGT. Trimming took off 1 base at V and 5 bases at J, with 9 bases between the two ends. The CDR3 DNA sequence: TGTGCCAGCAGTGAAGGGCAGGACGATCAGCCCCAGCATTTT. Its protein product is CASSEGQDDQPQHF.

This clonotype turned up a few times. The rearrangement links TRBV7-9 to TRBJ2-1; possible D gene TRBD2, 6 bases. Germline CDR1 reads SEHNR; CDR2 reads FQNEAQ (reference sequence). This CDR3 is 16 amino acids long. The V and J ends lost 5 bases and 5 bases respectively, with 19 bases between them. CDR3 sequence: CASSPRLWGGDNEQFF. CDR3 DNA sequence: TGTGCCAGCAGCCCTAGGTTATGGGGAGGTGACAATGAGCAGTTCTTC. The entire variable domain, with the rest obtained from reference TRBV7-9 and TRBJ2-1, is as follows: DTGVSQNPRHKITKRGQNVTFRCDPISEHNRLYWYRQTLGQGPEFLTYFQNEAQLEKSRLLSDRFSAERPKGSFSTLEIQRTEQGDSAMYLCASSPRLWGGDNEQFFGPGTRLTVL.

The chain couples TRBV5-1 to TRBJ1-5; D might be TRBD1 (6 bases). CDR1 SGHRS and CDR2 YFSETQ come from the germline V gene. The V end was cut by 4 bases, the J end by 2 bases, with 10 bases between. CDR3 size: 14 residues. The CDR3: CASSPRGGNQPQHF. CDR3 coding DNA: TGCGCCAGCAGCCCCAGGGGAGGCAATCAGCCCCAGCATTTT.

This clonotype was seen a few times. The rearrangement joins TRBV7-6 to TRBJ2-3, with D unresolved. The CDR3 is 16 amino acids. Trimming cost V 5 bases and J 1 base, with 16 bases left between them. CDR1 and CDR2 from the germline V gene are SGHVS and FNYEAQ. CDR3 nucleotides: TGTGCCAGCAGCCCGGCCGGAGATTTTGGCACAGATACGCAGTATTTT. Its protein product is CASSPAGDFGTDTQYF.

The gene calls are TRBV10-3 and TRBJ1-5; D possibly corresponds to TRBD1 (5 bases). Germline values: CDR1 ENHRY, CDR2 SYGVKD. Trimming cost V 7 bases and J 4 bases, with 11 bases left between them. The CDR3 consists of 13 residues. The CDR3 protein is CAIKQDSNQPQHF. The CDR3, as DNA: TGTGCCATCAAACAGGACTCAAATCAGCCCCAGCATTTT.

The chain has TRBV3-1 and TRBJ1-6; D gene uncertain. The CDR3 consists of 15 residues. Germline CDR1 reads LGHDT; CDR2 reads YNNKEL (reference sequence). V gave up 1 base and J gave up 8 bases, with 12 bases separating them. CDR3 protein: CASSQVRAGYSPLHF. For the CDR3, the DNA is TGTGCCAGCAGCCAAGTTCGAGCAGGCTATTCACCCCTCCACTTT.

This clonotype was seen a few times. The J gene is TRBJ2-1, the V gene TRBV13; weak D call: TRBD2 (5 bases). Trimming left V 5 bases short and J 1 base short, with 12 bases between. CDR1 and CDR2 (germline): PRHDT, FYEKMQ (reference sequence). This CDR3 contains 15 residues. The CDR3 sequence is CASSPDYGSYNEQFF. CDR3 in DNA: TGTGCCAGCAGCCCCGACTACGGATCCTACAATGAGCAGTTCTTC.

As for this clonotype: This CDR3 is missing its conserved last phenylalanine or tryptophan, likely due to a read error. The chain carries TRBV5-1 and TRBJ2-7, with D unresolved. The CDR3 consists of 12 residues. The V and J ends lost 0 bases and 5 bases respectively, with 6 bases between them. In germline, CDR1 is SGHRS, CDR2 YFSETQ. CDR3 residues: CASSLGQDEQYS. CDR3 DNA sequence: TGCGCCAGCAGCTTGGGCCAGGACGAGCAGTACTCC.

The chain uses TRBV7-3 and TRBJ1-1; D not resolved. Germline values: CDR1 SGHTA, CDR2 FQGTGA. The V and J ends lost 3 bases and 3 bases respectively, with 8 bases between them. This CDR3 spans 13 amino acids. CDR3 DNA: TGTGCCAGCAGCTTCGGATCGGACACTGAAGCTTTCTTT. It is translated as CASSFGSDTEAFF. Supplemented by reference TRBV7-3 and TRBJ1-1, the full variable domain reads GAGVSQTPSNKVTEKGKYVELRCDPISGHTALYWYRQSLGQGPEFLIYFQGTGAADDSGLPNDRFFAVRPEGSVSTLKIQRTERGDSAVYLCASSFGSDTEAFFGQGTRLTVV.

The chain couples TRBV13 to TRBJ2-3; 13 bases line up with TRBD2. Trimming cost V 4 bases and J 4 bases; bases outside gene matches: 2. CDR3 length equals 15 residues. Germline V gives CDR1 PRHDT, CDR2 FYEKMQ (reference sequence). The DNA for the CDR3 is TGTGCCAGCAGCTCCGGGACTAGCGGGGCAGATACGCAGTATTTT. It translates to CASSSGTSGADTQYF.